This TCR beta chain emerged from a study of shared clonotypes between healthy human individuals. CDR1 is MNHEY and CDR2 is SMNVEV in the germline V gene (reference sequence). The CDR3 contains 15 residues. Trimming removed 7 bases from V and 4 bases from J; junction bases left unmatched: 9. Profiling relied on immunoSEQ multiplex PCR, and the TCRdb table lists in-frame clones only, not all of them. The data show about 670,000 clones, about three quarters seen once. This sequence was found in a woman aged 25 to 39 in good health. Sequenced: memory CD4+ T cells sorted from blood. This sample's subset: CD45RA-negative fraction. The chain combines TRBV27 with TRBJ2-1; TRBD2 matches at 8 bases. The chain's CDR3 is CASTPRAGVYNEQFF. CDR3 bases: TGTGCCAGCACCCCAAGAGCGGGAGTATACAATGAGCAGTTCTTC.